Below are 31 T cell receptor beta chains sequenced from a single sample in a study of cytomegalovirus exposure and HLA in healthy donors. The repertoire was sequenced with immunoSEQ multiplex PCR; TCRdb's copy has only in-frame clones and lacks some. The profile shows under 200,000 clones, 70% to 90% of them singletons. Sequencing input: PBMCs. The origin of the receptors is a woman aged 18 to 35 in good health and CMV-seronegative.

The rearrangement uses TRBV5-4 and TRBJ2-1; D remains unclear. CDR1 SGHNT and CDR2 YYREEE come from the germline V gene (reference sequence). The CDR3 totals 13 residues. V shed 4 bases and J shed 7 bases, with 12 bases lying between them. CDR3 amino acids: CASSPEFINEQFF. CDR3 nucleotide sequence: TGTGCCAGCAGCCCTGAGTTTATAAATGAGCAGTTCTTC.

This chain connects TRBV5-1 to TRBJ1-1, with 8 bases identical to TRBD1. Germline CDR1 is SGHRS and CDR2 is YFSETQ. The CDR3 totals 12 residues. After removal of 4 bases from V and 6 bases from J, the junction contained 2 bases not matched to a gene. CDR3: CASSGTGSEAFF. The CDR3 DNA reads TGCGCCAGCAGCGGGACAGGCTCTGAAGCTTTCTTT.

This rearrangement joins TRBV19 to TRBJ2-3; 10 positions match TRBD2. The length of the CDR3 is 16 residues. Germline assignment: CDR1 LNHDA and CDR2 SQIVND (reference sequence). Losses at the gene ends were 5 bases for V and 4 bases for J; bases not matched to a gene: 9. The CDR3 nucleotides read TGTGCCAGTAGTGCCCTAGCGGGAGTAGGTTCAGATACGCAGTATTTT. Residues: CASSALAGVGSDTQYF.

CDR3: CASREPGVRQPQHF. The CDR3 bases are TGTGCCAGCAGAGAACCAGGGGTCCGGCAGCCCCAGCATTTT. This chain links TRBV2 with TRBJ1-5; possibly TRBD1 for D (6 bases). CDR1 SNHLY and CDR2 FYNNEI come from the germline V gene. This CDR3 has 14 residues. Trimming left V 6 bases short and J 7 bases short, with 16 bases between.

This clone was recorded a few times. This chain connects TRBV18 to TRBJ1-3; TRBD1 might be the D (5 bases). Germline values: CDR1 KGHSH, CDR2 LQKENI. CDR3 length equals 14 residues. The V and J ends lost 2 bases and 2 bases respectively, with 7 bases between them. The CDR3 loop is CASSPGRAGNTIYF. In nucleotides, the CDR3 is TGTGCCAGCTCACCAGGCAGGGCTGGAAACACCATATATTTT.

J is TRBJ1-2 and V is TRBV19; D is possibly TRBD1 (5 bases). V shed 5 bases and J shed 6 bases, with 13 bases lying between them. The CDR3 contains 13 residues. CDR1 and CDR2 from the germline V gene are LNHDA and SQIVND (reference sequence). Here the CDR3 reads CASSVRGGDGYTF. The DNA of the CDR3 is TGTGCCAGTAGTGTTCGGGGCGGGGATGGCTACACCTTC.

This rearrangement joins TRBV5-1 to TRBJ1-1; possibly TRBD1 for D (6 bases). V dropped 5 bases and J dropped 4 bases, with 12 bases sitting between them. The CDR3 loop spans 13 amino acids. Germline V gene data show CDR1 as SGHRS and CDR2 as YFSETQ. The CDR3 region has the DNA TGCGCCAGCAGTAACTTACAGGGCACTGAAGCTTTCTTT. This codes for CASSNLQGTEAFF.

The CDR3 loop is CATSRDREGNTEAFF. CDR3 bases: TGTGCCACCAGCAGAGATCGGGAGGGGAACACTGAAGCTTTCTTT. The chain links TRBV15 to TRBJ1-1; no reliable D call. The CDR3 runs 15 residues. CDR1 LNHNV and CDR2 YYDKDF come from the germline V gene (reference sequence). With 0 bases removed from V and 1 base from J, the gap between germline ends came to 9 bases.

J is TRBJ1-5 and V is TRBV19, with D possibly matching TRBD1 (5 bases). Trimming removed 3 bases from V and 7 bases from J, with 13 bases in between. In germline, CDR1 is LNHDA, CDR2 SQIVND (reference sequence). The CDR3 has 14 residues. As DNA, the CDR3 is TGTGCCAGTAGTATGTTGGGGCTGCGACAGCCCCAGCATTTT. Residues: CASSMLGLRQPQHF.

This chain uses TRBV5-5 with TRBJ1-2; D might be TRBD1 (5 bases). CDR1 and CDR2 (germline): SGHKS, YYEKEE (reference sequence). Trimming cost V 1 base and J 4 bases, with 8 bases left between them. The CDR3 totals 13 residues. The CDR3 protein is CASSLTGLYGYTF. The CDR3 DNA is TGTGCCAGCAGCTTGACAGGCCTCTATGGCTACACCTTC.

The rearrangement uses TRBV7-9 and TRBJ2-7; 7 bases align to TRBD2. The germline V gene has CDR1 SEHNR and CDR2 FQNEAQ (reference sequence). J gave up 1 base and V 5 bases, and 8 bases lay outside the gene matches. This CDR3 region has 15 residues. CDR3 sequence reads: CASSGVAGASYEQYF. CDR3 in DNA: TGTGCCAGCAGCGGGGTAGCGGGCGCGTCCTACGAGCAGTACTTC.

This clone has just one count. This chain joins TRBV5-5 and TRBJ2-7; D is possibly TRBD2 (5 bases). In germline, CDR1 is SGHKS, CDR2 YYEKEE (reference sequence). CDR3 size: 12 residues. V gave up 5 bases and J gave up 5 bases, with 11 bases separating them. CDR3 DNA: TGTGCCAGCAGTCCGGACTGGGACGAGCAGTACTTC. It encodes CASSPDWDEQYF.

The rearrangement joins TRBV5-1 to TRBJ1-1; perhaps TRBD1 as D (6 bases). There are 15 residues in the CDR3. V lost 2 bases and J 1 base, leaving 12 bases between the germline ends. Germline lookup yields CDR1 SGHRS and CDR2 YFSETQ. CDR3 in amino acids: CASSFEGEGNTEAFF. Here the CDR3 DNA reads TGCGCCAGCAGCTTCGAGGGGGAGGGGAACACTGAAGCTTTCTTT. The whole variable domain, remainder taken from reference TRBV5-1 and TRBJ1-1, is KAGVTQTPRYLIKTRGQQVTLSCSPISGHRSVSWYQQTPGQGLQFLFEYFSETQRNKGNFPGRFSGRQFSNSRSEMNVSTLELGDSALYLCASSFEGEGNTEAFFGQGTRLTVV.

V usage is TRBV27 and J usage is TRBJ1-3; D not certain. The CDR3 loop spans 14 amino acids. CDR1 is MNHEY, CDR2 SMNVEV, per germline (reference sequence). The V end was cut by 3 bases, the J end by 2 bases, with 8 bases between. The CDR3 region is CASSLAGTGNTIYF. The CDR3 nucleotides are TGTGCCAGCAGTTTGGCGGGGACTGGAAACACCATATATTTT.

The chain employs TRBV5-4 and TRBJ2-1, with D perhaps TRBD2 (6 bases). V was trimmed by 0 bases and J by 6 bases, leaving 13 bases between them. This CDR3 spans 15 amino acids. Germline V CDR1 and CDR2: SGHNT, YYREEE (reference sequence). The CDR3 DNA reads as TGTGCCAGCAGCTTGGGTACGGGGGTCCCCAATGAGCAGTTCTTC. Amino acid sequence: CASSLGTGVPNEQFF.

The rearrangement links TRBV5-4 to TRBJ2-7; TRBD1 aligns across 7 bases. V was clipped by 1 base and J by 0 bases; unmatched bases: 4. Germline values: CDR1 SGHNT, CDR2 YYREEE (reference sequence). CDR3 size: 15 residues. The CDR3 loop is CASSLIGTDSYEQYF. In DNA form, the CDR3 reads TGTGCCAGCAGCTTGATCGGGACAGACTCCTACGAGCAGTACTTC.

This rearrangement joins TRBV2 to TRBJ1-5; D uncertain. Trimming stripped 3 bases from V and 7 bases from J, with 7 bases between. CDR3 size: 12 residues. Germline values: CDR1 SNHLY, CDR2 FYNNEI. The DNA of the CDR3 is TGTGCCAGCAGTGAGTCCCAACAGCCCCAGCATTTT. Its protein product is CASSESQQPQHF.

In nucleotides, the CDR3 is TGTGCCAGCAGTTTTGGGGGCGCACGGGCCGTCGAGCAGTACTTC. It is translated as CASSFGGARAVEQYF. The rearrangement joins TRBV6-5 to TRBJ2-7; maybe TRBD1 (6 bases). Trimming left V 4 bases short and J 6 bases short, with 19 bases between. Germline CDR1 reads MNHEY; CDR2 reads SVGAGI. The CDR3 totals 15 residues.

The chain carries TRBV19 and TRBJ1-3, with TRBD1 matching 8 bases. The germline V gene encodes CDR1 LNHDA and CDR2 SQIVND (reference sequence). The CDR3 totals 14 residues. The junction had 9 bases not matched to a gene; V was cut back by 6 bases and J by 8 bases. CDR3 sequence: CASSPPDRADTIYF. Here the CDR3 DNA reads TGTGCCAGTAGCCCCCCGGACAGGGCAGACACCATATATTTT. Full variable domain (rest looked up from reference TRBV19 and TRBJ1-3): DGGITQSPKYLFRKEGQNVTLSCEQNLNHDAMYWYRQDPGQGLRLIYYSQIVNDFQKGDIAEGYSVSREKKESFPLTVTSAQKNPTAFYLCASSPPDRADTIYFGEGSWLTVV.

This clone has ten or more counts. This chain connects TRBV30 to TRBJ1-4, with no clear D. The CDR3 sequence is 13 residues long. In germline, CDR1 is GTSNPN, CDR2 SVGIG (reference sequence). Trimming pared 1 base from V and 8 bases from J, leaving 11 bases between. The CDR3 region has the DNA TGTGCCTGGAGTGCCAGGACTGGAGAAAAACTGTTTTTT. Its translation: CAWSARTGEKLFF.

The chain links TRBV5-6 to TRBJ2-1; the match to TRBD1 covers 7 bases. Germline CDR1 is SGHDT and CDR2 is YYEEEE. V was clipped by 3 bases and J by 10 bases; unmatched bases: 13. The CDR3 runs to 15 residues. This chain's CDR3 is CASSSLSGTEAEQFF. The DNA for the CDR3 is TGTGCCAGCAGCTCGCTCTCCGGGACAGAGGCCGAGCAGTTCTTC.

In DNA form, the CDR3 reads TGTGCCAGCAGCTTAGGGGCGGGATCCACAGATACGCAGTATTTT. Translated: CASSLGAGSTDTQYF. The genes are TRBV11-3 and TRBJ2-3, with D possibly TRBD2 on 6 matching bases. The CDR3 extends over 15 amino acids. Germline CDR1 is SGHNT and CDR2 is YENEEA. V dropped 1 base and J dropped 2 bases, with 10 bases sitting between them.

The genes are TRBV30 and TRBJ1-4; perhaps TRBD1 as D (5 bases). This CDR3 contains 19 residues. Germline-derived CDR1 and CDR2 are GTSNPN and SVGIG (reference sequence). Between the trimmed V and J ends, which lost 0 bases and 0 bases, there was a span of 20 bases. The CDR3: CAWSVFVGRATATNEKLFF. The CDR3 bases are TGTGCCTGGAGTGTATTCGTAGGCAGGGCCACCGCAACTAATGAAAAACTGTTTTTT.

This chain joins TRBV7-2 and TRBJ2-7; 16 nucleotides align to TRBD2. Germline CDR1 and CDR2: SGHTA and FQGNSA. V lost 4 bases, J lost 6 bases, and 15 bases stayed unmatched. This CDR3 is built from 19 residues. The CDR3 sequence is CASSSNRPGTSGRALEQYF. DNA of the CDR3: TGTGCCAGCAGCTCCAATCGCCCTGGGACTAGCGGGAGGGCCCTCGAGCAGTACTTC.

The J gene is TRBJ1-3, the V gene TRBV4-1; 7 bases fit TRBD1. CDR3 size: 18 residues. The ends lost 0 bases at V and 2 bases at J; junction bases unmatched: 10. The germline V gene encodes CDR1 MGHRA and CDR2 YSYEKL. The CDR3 is CASSQDMAHRGTGNTIYF. The CDR3 nucleotides read TGCGCCAGCAGCCAAGATATGGCCCACAGGGGTACTGGAAACACCATATATTTT.

This chain joins TRBV7-2 and TRBJ2-1; the match to TRBD2 covers 9 bases. V shed 2 bases and J 5 bases; nucleotides not matched to a gene: 13. Germline values: CDR1 SGHTA, CDR2 FQGNSA. This CDR3 spans 18 amino acids. The CDR3 DNA reads TGTGCCAGCAGCTTATACCCCCTGACTAGCGGCTACAACAATGAGCAGTTCTTC. Residues: CASSLYPLTSGYNNEQFF.

The chain uses TRBV9 and TRBJ2-1; 8 nucleotides match TRBD2. The V segment lost 3 bases and the J segment 5 bases; nucleotides outside the gene matches: 13. The CDR3 totals 17 residues. CDR1 SGDLS and CDR2 YYNGEE come from the germline V gene. The CDR3 region is CASSGGAGGPLDNEQFF. The CDR3 region has the DNA TGTGCCAGCAGCGGAGGGGCGGGAGGCCCCTTGGACAATGAGCAGTTCTTC.

This clone was recorded a few times. J is TRBJ2-7 and V is TRBV7-2; tentative D call: TRBD2 (6 bases). V was trimmed by 5 bases and J by 11 bases, leaving 13 bases between them. The length of the CDR3 is 11 residues. Germline loops: CDR1 SGHTA, CDR2 FQGNSA. The CDR3 DNA reads as TGTGCCAGCAGCCATGGGGGGTTGAAGTACTTC. Encoded protein: CASSHGGLKYF.

This clone showed up just once. V and J are TRBV10-3 and TRBJ1-4; 7 nucleotides line up with TRBD1. V gave up 6 bases and J gave up 5 bases; unmatched junction bases: 3. The V gene's germline CDR1 is ENHRY and CDR2 SYGVKD. CDR3 length equals 13 residues. Here the CDR3 reads CAISRDSNEKLFF. The CDR3 nucleotides are TGTGCCATCAGCCGGGACAGCAATGAAAAACTGTTTTTT.

The V and J genes are TRBV6-1 and TRBJ2-7; 7 bases fit TRBD1. The CDR3 is 15 amino acids. Germline V CDR1 and CDR2: MNHNS, SASEGT. After removal of 8 bases from V and 3 bases from J, the junction contained 13 bases not matched to a gene. This chain's CDR3 is CASGRGAGGVYEQYF. CDR3 nucleotides: TGTGCCAGCGGGAGAGGAGCAGGGGGAGTCTACGAGCAGTACTTC.

This rearrangement joins TRBV2 to TRBJ1-5; TRBD1 might be the D (5 bases). Germline CDR1 is SNHLY and CDR2 is FYNNEI. V lost 6 bases and J 3 bases, leaving 12 bases between the germline ends. The CDR3 runs to 14 residues. This CDR3 is CASSLSGNNQPQHF. The CDR3 DNA is TGTGCCAGCAGCCTCTCAGGGAACAATCAGCCCCAGCATTTT.